Each of the 3 T cell receptor beta chains below was sequenced from the same sample in a study of cytomegalovirus exposure and HLA in healthy donors. Amplification used 60 Vbeta primers and 13 Jbeta primers. Generated by immunoSEQ multiplex PCR, the TCRdb table keeps only in-frame clones and is missing some. This sample has 150,000 to 200,000 clones; around 86% occur once, and the top ten carry roughly 2%. Sequenced input: PBMCs. These receptors were collected from a human donor in good health.

The V call is TRBV7-2, the J call TRBJ2-1; D gene uncertain. Trimming shortened V by 1 base and J by 6 bases, and 10 bases separated the two germline ends. CDR1 is SGHTA and CDR2 is FQGNSA in the germline V gene. This CDR3 comprises 14 residues. The DNA of the CDR3 is TGTGCCAGCAGCTTAGACAGAAGTCGCAATGAGCAGTTCTTC. It translates to CASSLDRSRNEQFF.

The chain carries TRBV18 and TRBJ2-3; TRBD2 matches 9 bases. The length of the CDR3 is 16 residues. Trimming at V came to 0 bases and at J to 5 bases, leaving 6 bases not matched to a gene. The germline V gene has CDR1 KGHSH and CDR2 LQKENI. As DNA, the CDR3 is TGTGCCAGCTCACCACCGCGGGGGGGCGCGGGAGATACGCAGTATTTT. This translates into CASSPPRGGAGDTQYF. The whole variable domain, filled in from reference TRBV18 and TRBJ2-3, reads NAGVMQNPRHLVRRRGQEARLRCSPMKGHSHVYWYRQLPEEGLKFMVYLQKENIIDESGMPKERFSAEFPKEGPSILRIQQVVRGDSAAYFCASSPPRGGAGDTQYFGPGTRLTVL.

This chain joins TRBV19 and TRBJ1-2; TRBD1 matches at 10 bases. The CDR3 is 13 amino acids. Trimming at V came to 4 bases and at J to 8 bases, leaving 4 bases not matched to a gene. CDR1 is LNHDA, CDR2 SQIVND, per germline (reference sequence). The DNA of the CDR3 is TGTGCCAGTAGTACCCGGACAGGGGGAGGCTACACCTTC. Translating gives CASSTRTGGGYTF.